The 16 T cell receptor beta chains in this list originate from one sample, sequenced in a study of OX40 agonist ivuxolimab in advanced cancers. Sequencing was performed with immunoSEQ multiplex PCR; in TCRdb, only in-frame clones are kept and a portion is missing. The sample holds some 72,000 clones, under 85% seen once. The specimen comprised CD4+ or CD8+ T cells sorted from blood, sampled in a trial of the OX40 agonist ivuxolimab. These receptor sequences come from an adult with an advanced solid tumor such as melanoma, head and neck, liver or kidney cancer.

This chain joins TRBV7-2 and TRBJ2-7; D uncertain. V was cut by 2 bases and J by 6 bases, with 11 bases left in between. CDR3 size: 13 residues. From germline, CDR1 is SGHTA and CDR2 FQGNSA. CDR3 protein: CASSLRAAGEQYF. For the CDR3, the DNA is TGTGCCAGCAGCTTACGGGCAGCAGGCGAGCAGTACTTC.

The rearrangement uses TRBV7-8 and TRBJ1-1; TRBD1 might be the D (6 bases). The CDR3 consists of 14 residues. Trimming removed 5 bases at V and 5 bases at J, with 15 bases between. CDR1 is SGHVS and CDR2 is FQNEAQ in the germline V gene. In nucleotides, the CDR3 is TGTGCCAGCAGCGCTCAGGGGTCACGAACTGAAGCTTTCTTT. It yields the protein CASSAQGSRTEAFF.

Remarks on this clone: Different DNA sequences within this sample yield the same CDR3. This chain links TRBV5-1 with TRBJ2-3; no firm D call. This CDR3 is 13 amino acids long. The germline CDR1 and CDR2 sequences are SGHRS and YFSETQ. Between the trimmed V and J ends, which lost 0 bases and 3 bases, there was a span of 5 bases. CDR3 nucleotide sequence: TGCGCCAGCAGCTTGGCCGGGACAGATACGCAGTATTTT. The encoded protein is CASSLAGTDTQYF.

This clone was seen only a few times. The CDR3 region is CASSSTTDTQYF. The CDR3, as DNA: TGTGCCAGCAGCTCCACCACAGATACGCAGTATTTT. This chain links TRBV7-3 with TRBJ2-3; D unresolved. Germline loops: CDR1 SGHTA, CDR2 FQGTGA. V lost 4 bases, J lost 2 bases, and 4 bases lay in between. CDR3 length: 12 amino acids.

The chain carries TRBV4-1 and TRBJ2-2, with D unresolved. The CDR3 runs to 13 residues. Trimming took off 3 bases at V and 3 bases at J, with 5 bases between the two ends. Germline loops: CDR1 MGHRA, CDR2 YSYEKL. CDR3 sequence: CASSQLDTGELFF. CDR3 DNA: TGCGCCAGCAGCCAGCTAGACACCGGGGAGCTGTTTTTT.

The chain uses TRBV29-1 and TRBJ2-2; 10 bases are a match to TRBD2. Unmatched junction bases numbered 5, after V lost 4 bases and J lost 0 bases. Germline V gene sequence: CDR1 SQVTM, CDR2 ANQGSEA. The CDR3 loop spans 16 amino acids. The CDR3 DNA reads TGCAGCGTTGGAAATAGCGGGGGGACGAACACCGGGGAGCTGTTTTTT. Translating gives CSVGNSGGTNTGELFF.

The chain couples TRBV5-4 to TRBJ1-3; the match to TRBD1 covers 7 bases. V dropped 4 bases and J dropped 0; count of bases not matched to a gene: 4. The CDR3 runs to 15 residues. Germline-derived CDR1 and CDR2 are SGHNT and YYREEE (reference sequence). The CDR3 DNA is TGTGCCAGCAGCCCGGACAGGATCTCTGGAAACACCATATATTTT. Its protein is CASSPDRISGNTIYF.

The genes are TRBV27 and TRBJ2-2; 10 bases line up with TRBD2. Germline CDR1 is MNHEY and CDR2 is SMNVEV (reference sequence). Trimming took 6 bases from V and 4 from J; bases not matched to a gene: 8. The CDR3 covers 16 residues. CDR3 residues: CASRPAGGPGTGELFF. The CDR3 DNA reads TGTGCCAGCAGGCCAGCGGGGGGGCCGGGCACCGGGGAGCTGTTTTTT.

J is TRBJ1-3 and V is TRBV30; D unresolved. V was clipped by 4 bases and J by 5 bases, with 15 bases between them. Germline CDR1 reads GTSNPN; CDR2 reads SVGIG (reference sequence). The CDR3 sequence is 14 residues long. The CDR3: CAWTGGSHRNTIYF. Here the CDR3 DNA reads TGTGCCTGGACGGGAGGGTCCCACCGAAACACCATATATTTT.

The chain joins TRBV7-9 to TRBJ1-5; TRBD1 matches 8 bases. Germline V gives CDR1 SEHNR, CDR2 FQNEAQ (reference sequence). The CDR3 is 15 amino acids. Trimming at V came to 1 base and at J to 8 bases, leaving 7 bases not matched to a gene. CDR3: CASSLGTGISEPQHF. CDR3 DNA: TGTGCCAGCAGCTTAGGGACAGGGATTTCGGAGCCCCAGCATTTT.

This clone has just a few counts. CDR3 bases: TGTGCCAGACCGGTTAACGAGGGTGCCTGCCAGCCCCAGCATTTT. This translates into CARPVNEGACQPQHF. This chain joins TRBV19 and TRBJ1-5; D not resolved. Germline values: CDR1 LNHDA, CDR2 SQIVND (reference sequence). V was clipped by 9 bases and J by 7 bases, with 22 bases between them. This CDR3 spans 15 amino acids.

V gene TRBV5-1 combines with J gene TRBJ1-2; D call uncertain. This CDR3 contains 14 residues. The V gene's germline CDR1 is SGHRS and CDR2 YFSETQ. Trimming shortened V by 0 bases and J by 0 bases, and 6 bases separated the two germline ends. The DNA of the CDR3 is TGCGCCAGCAGCTTGGACAGACCTAACTATGGCTACACCTTC. This codes for CASSLDRPNYGYTF. The full variable domain, its missing parts supplied by reference TRBV5-1 and TRBJ1-2, is KAGVTQTPRYLIKTRGQQVTLSCSPISGHRSVSWYQQTPGQGLQFLFEYFSETQRNKGNFPGRFSGRQFSNSRSEMNVSTLELGDSALYLCASSLDRPNYGYTFGSGTRLTVV.

V gene TRBV18 combines with J gene TRBJ2-6; 7 bases match TRBD1. This CDR3 spans 17 amino acids. V trimming: 5 bases; J trimming: 0 bases; junction bases outside the gene matches: 7. From germline, CDR1 is KGHSH and CDR2 LQKENI. The CDR3 nucleotides read TGTGCCAGCTCAACCACAGGGGATGGCTCTGGGGCCAACGTCCTGACTTTC. The encoded protein is CASSTTGDGSGANVLTF.

V gene TRBV5-1 combines with J gene TRBJ2-5, with a weak D call TRBD1 (6 bases). The germline gives CDR1 SGHRS, CDR2 YFSETQ. Trimming removed 4 bases from V and 2 bases from J, with 15 bases in between. CDR3 length: 15 amino acids. The CDR3 nucleotides are TGCGCCAGCAGCCAAGGGACACACAGTCAAGAGACCCAGTACTTC. Translated, it gives CASSQGTHSQETQYF.

This sequence joins TRBV19 and TRBJ1-1; maybe TRBD1 (6 bases). This CDR3 comprises 19 residues. Germline V lookup: CDR1 LNHDA, CDR2 SQIVND (reference sequence). The V gene lost 1 base and the J gene lost 1 base, with 22 bases spanning the gap. The CDR3 is CASSIGLGGARTRNTEAFF. CDR3 sequence (DNA): TGTGCCAGTAGTATAGGGTTAGGGGGGGCTAGGACACGGAACACTGAAGCTTTCTTT.

The chain links TRBV4-1 to TRBJ1-6; D call uncertain. Trimming stripped 1 base from V and 9 bases from J, with 19 bases between. This CDR3 has 17 residues. Germline V gives CDR1 MGHRA, CDR2 YSYEKL. DNA for the CDR3: TGCGCCAGCAGCCAAGTTCCAAGGCCTCCTTTAGGTTCACCCCTCCACTTT. Its protein product is CASSQVPRPPLGSPLHF.